This T cell receptor (beta chain) was found in a study of T cells in localized non-small cell lung cancer. This CDR3 spans 12 amino acids. Germline-derived CDR1 and CDR2 are MNHEY and SMNVEV (reference sequence). V shed 8 bases and J 5 bases; nucleotides not matched to a gene: 5. Assay: immunoSEQ multiplex PCR; the TCRdb copy retains only in-frame clones and omits some. The table lists around 8,000 clones, under 95% of them singletons, with about 2.9% in the top ten. This TCR derives from a woman aged 35 to 70 with stage I lung adenocarcinoma. The input for sequencing was peripheral blood, taken before any cancer treatment. The chain carries TRBV27 and TRBJ2-7; 8 bases are a match to TRBD1. The CDR3 is CASRTGLNEQYF. The CDR3 DNA reads as TGTGCCAGCCGGACAGGGCTCAACGAGCAGTACTTC.